This TCR beta chain came from a study of graft-versus-host responses after intestinal transplantation (dated by TCRdb to the early 2020s). With respect to the entire study: The transplants that recipients got were multivisceral, liver-intestinal, or isolated intestinal. Anti-thymocyte globulin induction was given to all recipients, followed by maintenance tacrolimus and steroids for two to three years. Bulk TCR-beta CDR3 sequencing was used to track graft-versus-host and host-versus-graft alloreactive T cell clones in the graft, circulation and bone marrow after intestinal transplantation. Alloreactive clones were identified by sequencing pre-transplant mixed lymphocyte reaction products and comparing these products with unstimulated pre-transplant donor and recipient T cells. The cohort enrolled about 23 intestinal transplant recipients, one of whom was a retransplant, and 3 patients without pretransplant specimens were excluded. Donor T cell macrochimerism was defined as a peak of at least 4% donor T cells among recipient peripheral blood mononuclear cells. Rather than being sequenced by the commercial service, samples from a few later patients were sequenced in-house on an Illumina MiSeq and processed with MiXCR.

Library preparation employed the immunoSEQ multiplex PCR assay. For most patients, high-throughput TCR-beta CDR3 sequencing of genomic DNA was performed by Adaptive Biotechnologies. Under the source paper's analysis protocol: Adaptive's ImmunoSEQ software was the source of the TCR sequencing data for over 15 patients, while a few other patients were processed with MiXCR and VDJtools. CDR3 nucleotide sequences shared between donor and recipient were removed because the origin of such sequences could not be assigned. At least 2-fold expansion over unstimulated cells and a minimum CFSE-low frequency of 0.002% (template counts) or 0.001% (read counts) were required for clones to be classified as alloreactive. Clones detected in sequenced pre-transplant spleen, lymph node, or MLR CFSE-low populations of the donor or recipient were defined as mappable. Cumulative frequency of alloreactive clones was calculated as a percentage of all sequences weighted by copy number. What TCRdb holds here is the immuneACCESS table cut down to in-frame rearrangements. Part of the clones is not present; checked against another copy, under half of the missing clones reflect an unresolved V gene, and the others are unexplained. The DNA gave D and trimming, while V, J and clone size come from that table. This sample gives nearly 15,000 clones in total; around 63% of them show up just once. 10% to 15% of the sample is in the top ten clones.

Intraepithelial and lamina propria lymphocytes were isolated from graft specimens using dithiothreitol, EDTA incubations and collagenase D digestion. Bulk TCR-beta sequencing was performed on serial intestinal graft biopsy specimens collected as late as 600 days after transplant. General conclusions and limits of the study: Conclusions were limited by the relatively low number and heterogeneity of intestinal transplant patients. GvH clones were found in recipient bone marrow, and some of the GvH clones appeared earlier in ileal mucosa or blood, which is consistent with an intestinal mucosal origin. Early after transplant, peak levels of circulating GvH clones were found to be associated with declines in HvG clones. High GvH to HvG T cell clonal ratios were observed in the allografts of patients with donor T cell macrochimerism.

A note on this clone: Its specific antigen is unknown. No much larger clone is present one base from it, and per-base qualities are unavailable.

The TCR sequence derives from a human patient who received an intestinal transplant, so some T cells may come from the graft donor. The specimen comprised ileum tissue, sampled 524 days after transplant.

CDR3 loop: CASSLVQGSGNTIYF. The nucleotides are TGTGCCAGCAGCTTAGTGCAGGGGTCTGGAAACACCATATATTTT. The sequence links TRBV7-2 to TRBJ1-3; the D segment could be TRBD1, given 6 matching bases. The CDR3 runs 15 residues from the cysteine to the phenylalanine. Only the CDR3 part of the read is kept: 45 bases, read in frame from the first base. V loses 1 base, J loses 1 base, and the germline ends lie 8 bases apart. CDR1 and CDR2 (SGHTA, FQGNSA) derive from the germline V gene.